This record looks at one T cell receptor (beta chain) sequence and its context. This sample was taken from a study of blood T cells in healthy people across ages. CDR3 size: 13 residues. A second PCR, run for about 7 to 11 cycles, used a sample-barcoded 5' primer plus a J-beta primer mix. TCRdb analysed the 5' RACE reads with MiXCR anew, one entry per CDR3 protein. The sample holds 900,000 to 950,000 distinct CDR3 sequences; roughly 29% are singletons and the top ten take 10% to 13%. The sample was also linked to a second study, of T cells of mothers and their children.

The receptor's source is a woman between 35 and 50 years old in good health. J is TRBJ2-7 and V is TRBV21-1; TRBD1, the D gene given by the table, was not confirmed from the DNA. TRBV21-1 is termed a pseudogene. Sequencing was done on a sample of blood. The CDR3 nucleotides read TGTGCCAGCAGCAACTGGGGGAGCTACGAGCAGTACTTC. Translation gives CASSNWGSYEQYF.